This T cell receptor (beta chain) appears in the sequencing data of a study of blood T cell repertoires in COVID-19. The overall study: Researchers got acute and convalescent COVID-19 samples from the United States, Italy and Spain.

Concerning this clone itself: Other DNA sequences in the same sample also yield this CDR3.

Authors' analysis steps: Quantification of nucleated cells was approximated via reference gene primer amplification. Some clones are missing from TCRdb's copy, which holds only in-frame ones; the method was immunoSEQ multiplex PCR. Clone size and V and J calls were adopted from that table, with D and trimming inferred from the DNA. The sample yields a few hundred thousand clones, more than 70% seen once. V shed 1 base and J shed 0 bases, with 7 bases lying between them. This CDR3 is built from 16 residues. CDR1 and CDR2 from the germline V gene are LGHDT and YNNKEL (reference sequence). Sequencing was done on a sample of peripheral blood. The chain has TRBV3-1 (or the pseudogene TRBV3-2) and TRBJ1-6; D is unresolved. This TCR derives from a man in his forties or fifties with COVID-19, enrolled during active disease. CDR3 coding DNA: TGTGCCAGCAGCCAAGGAGGCAGCTCCTATAATTCACCCCTCCACTTT. Protein product: CASSQGGSSYNSPLHF.